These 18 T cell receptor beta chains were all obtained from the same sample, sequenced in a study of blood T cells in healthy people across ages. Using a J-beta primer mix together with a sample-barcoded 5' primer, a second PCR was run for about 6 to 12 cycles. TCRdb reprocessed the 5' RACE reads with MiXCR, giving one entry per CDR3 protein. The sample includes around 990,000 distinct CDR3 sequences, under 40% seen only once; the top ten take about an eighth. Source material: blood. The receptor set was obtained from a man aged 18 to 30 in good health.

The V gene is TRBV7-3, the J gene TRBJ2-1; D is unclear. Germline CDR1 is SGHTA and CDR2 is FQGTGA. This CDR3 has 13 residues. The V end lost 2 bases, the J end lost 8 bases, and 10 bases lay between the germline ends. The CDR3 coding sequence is TGTGCCAGCAGCTTAGACTTGGGTCATGAGCAGTTCTTC. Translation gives CASSLDLGHEQFF. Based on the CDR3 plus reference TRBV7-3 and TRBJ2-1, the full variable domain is GAGVSQTPSNKVTEKGKYVELRCDPISGHTALYWYRQSLGQGPEFLIYFQGTGAADDSGLPNDRFFAVRPEGSVSTLKIQRTERGDSAVYLCASSLDLGHEQFFGPGTRLTVL.

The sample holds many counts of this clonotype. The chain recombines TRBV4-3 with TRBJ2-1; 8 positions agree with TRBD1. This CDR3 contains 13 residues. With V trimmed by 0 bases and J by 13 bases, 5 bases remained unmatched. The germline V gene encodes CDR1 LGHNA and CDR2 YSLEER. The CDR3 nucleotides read TGCGCCAGCAGCCAAGAGGACAGGGACCTCCAGTTCTTC. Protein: CASSQEDRDLQFF.

Here the CDR3 DNA reads TGTGCCAGCAGCGCAACATTAACAGGTGGGGAGCAGTTCTTC. Encoded protein: CASSATLTGGEQFF. This sequence joins TRBV11-1 and TRBJ2-1; possibly TRBD1 for D (5 bases). The CDR3 sequence is 14 residues long. V lost 5 bases, J lost 10 bases, and 18 bases lay in between. Per the germline V gene, CDR1 is SGHAT and CDR2 is FQDESV (reference sequence).

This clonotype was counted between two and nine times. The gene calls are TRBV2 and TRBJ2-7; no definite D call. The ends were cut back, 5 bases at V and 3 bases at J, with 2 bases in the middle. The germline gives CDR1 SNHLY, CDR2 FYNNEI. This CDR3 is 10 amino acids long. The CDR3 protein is CASSNYEQYF. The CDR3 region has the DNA TGTGCCAGCAGTAACTACGAGCAGTACTTC.

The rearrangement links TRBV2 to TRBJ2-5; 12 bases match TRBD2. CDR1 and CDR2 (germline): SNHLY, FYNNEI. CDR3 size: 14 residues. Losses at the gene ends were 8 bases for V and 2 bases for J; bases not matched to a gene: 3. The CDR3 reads CASRTSGDQETQYF. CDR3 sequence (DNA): TGTGCCAGCCGGACTAGCGGGGATCAAGAGACCCAGTACTTC.

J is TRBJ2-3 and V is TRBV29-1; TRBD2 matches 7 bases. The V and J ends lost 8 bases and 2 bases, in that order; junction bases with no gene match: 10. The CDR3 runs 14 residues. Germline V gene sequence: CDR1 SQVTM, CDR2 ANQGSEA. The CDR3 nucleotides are TGCAGCTCTGAGGCAGCGGGGTCCACAGATACGCAGTATTTT. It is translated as CSSEAAGSTDTQYF.

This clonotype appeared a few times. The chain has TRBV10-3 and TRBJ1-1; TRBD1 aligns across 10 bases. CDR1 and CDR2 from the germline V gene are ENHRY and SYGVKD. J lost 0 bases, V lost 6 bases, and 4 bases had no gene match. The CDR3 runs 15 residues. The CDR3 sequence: CAISGQGGMNTEAFF. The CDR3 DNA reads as TGTGCCATCAGCGGACAGGGGGGGATGAACACTGAAGCTTTCTTT.

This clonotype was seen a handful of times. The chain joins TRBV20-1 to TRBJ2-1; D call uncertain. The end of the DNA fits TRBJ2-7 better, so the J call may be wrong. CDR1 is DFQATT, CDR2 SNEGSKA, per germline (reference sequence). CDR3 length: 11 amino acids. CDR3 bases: TGCAGTGCCCTAAGTGCCAATGAGCAGTACTTC. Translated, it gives CSALSANEQYF.

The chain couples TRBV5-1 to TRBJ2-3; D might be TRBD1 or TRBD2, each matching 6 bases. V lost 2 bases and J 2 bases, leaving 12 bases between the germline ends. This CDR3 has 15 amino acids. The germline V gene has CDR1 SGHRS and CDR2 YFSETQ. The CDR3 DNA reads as TGCGCCAGCAGCTTTACAGGGACTTACACAGATACGCAGTATTTT. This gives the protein CASSFTGTYTDTQYF.

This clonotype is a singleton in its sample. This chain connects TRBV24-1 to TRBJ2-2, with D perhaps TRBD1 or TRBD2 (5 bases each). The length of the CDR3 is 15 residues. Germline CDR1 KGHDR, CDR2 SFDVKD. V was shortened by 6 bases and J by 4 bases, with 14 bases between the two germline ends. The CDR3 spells CATSRTGLPTGELFF. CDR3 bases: TGTGCCACCAGTCGAACAGGACTGCCCACCGGGGAGCTGTTTTTT.

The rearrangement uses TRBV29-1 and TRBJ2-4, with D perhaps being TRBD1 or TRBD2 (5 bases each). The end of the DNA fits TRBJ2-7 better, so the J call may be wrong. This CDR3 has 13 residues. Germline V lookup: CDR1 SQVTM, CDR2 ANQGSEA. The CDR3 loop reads CSVRDRFNNEQYF. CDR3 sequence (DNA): TGCAGCGTCCGGGACCGATTTAACAACGAGCAGTACTTC.

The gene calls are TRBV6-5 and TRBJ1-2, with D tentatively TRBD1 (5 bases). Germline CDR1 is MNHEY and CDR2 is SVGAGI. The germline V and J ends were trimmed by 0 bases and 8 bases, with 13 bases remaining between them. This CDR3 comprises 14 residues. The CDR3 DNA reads TGTGCCAGCAGTTACTCGGCAGGGCTTGGGGGCTACACCTTC. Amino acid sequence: CASSYSAGLGGYTF.

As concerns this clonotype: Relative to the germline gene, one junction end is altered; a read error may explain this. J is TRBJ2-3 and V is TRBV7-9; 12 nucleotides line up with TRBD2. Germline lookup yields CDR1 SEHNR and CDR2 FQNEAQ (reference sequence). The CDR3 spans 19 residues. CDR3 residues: CASSFPTRTSGDNTDTQYF. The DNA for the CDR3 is TGTGCTAGCAGCTTTCCTACCCGGACTAGCGGGGACAACACAGATACGCAGTATTTT.

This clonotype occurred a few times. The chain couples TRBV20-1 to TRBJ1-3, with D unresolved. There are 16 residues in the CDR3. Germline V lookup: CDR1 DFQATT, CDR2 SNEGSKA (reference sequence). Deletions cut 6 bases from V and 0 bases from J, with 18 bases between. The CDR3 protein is CSASNSGKTSGNTIYF. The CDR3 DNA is TGCAGTGCGTCGAATAGTGGGAAAACCTCTGGAAACACCATATATTTT.

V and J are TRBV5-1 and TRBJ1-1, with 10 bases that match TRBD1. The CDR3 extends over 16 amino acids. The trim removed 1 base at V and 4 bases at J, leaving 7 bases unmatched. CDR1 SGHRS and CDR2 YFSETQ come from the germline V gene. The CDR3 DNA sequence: TGCGCCAGCAGCTTGTGGGACAGGGGTTATGGCACTGAAGCTTTCTTT. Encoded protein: CASSLWDRGYGTEAFF.

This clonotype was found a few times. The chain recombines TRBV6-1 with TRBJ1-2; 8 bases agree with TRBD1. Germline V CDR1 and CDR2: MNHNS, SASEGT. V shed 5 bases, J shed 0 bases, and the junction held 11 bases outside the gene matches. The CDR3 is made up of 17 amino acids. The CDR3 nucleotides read TGTGCCAGCAGTACCGGACAGGGTCATGTTGCTAACTATGGCTACACCTTC. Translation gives CASSTGQGHVANYGYTF.

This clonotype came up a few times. The chain's CDR3 is CASSSVQGATEAFF. The CDR3 region has the DNA TGCGCCAGCAGCTCCGTTCAGGGTGCCACTGAAGCTTTCTTT. The V and J genes are TRBV5-1 and TRBJ1-1; D perhaps matches TRBD1 (5 bases). Germline CDR1 SGHRS, CDR2 YFSETQ. The CDR3 extends over 14 amino acids. V lost 3 bases to trimming and J lost 4 bases, with 13 bases between them.

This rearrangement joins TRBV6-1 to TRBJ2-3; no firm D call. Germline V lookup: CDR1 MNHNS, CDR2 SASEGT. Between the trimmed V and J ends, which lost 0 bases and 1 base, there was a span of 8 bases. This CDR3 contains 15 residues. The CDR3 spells CASSEAKGRTDTQYF. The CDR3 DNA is TGTGCCAGCAGTGAAGCCAAAGGGCGCACAGATACGCAGTATTTT.